This T cell receptor beta chain was retrieved from a study of blood T cell repertoires in COVID-19. Study at large: The United States, Italy and Spain were the sources of the acute and convalescent COVID-19 samples.

Followed longitudinally, the Seattle patients had been enrolled during active infection. Germline assignment: CDR1 SGHNT and CDR2 YYREEE (reference sequence). The CDR3 loop spans 14 amino acids. The V gene end was trimmed by 1 base and the J gene end by 8 bases; junction bases not matched to a gene: 2. Authors' methods: Amplification from reference gene primers served as the basis for estimated nucleated cell counts. Assay used: immunoSEQ multiplex PCR; TCRdb lists only in-frame clones, some missing. For V, J and clone size, that table is used; D and trimming come from the DNA. The sample records about 240,000 clones, roughly 81% being singletons.

J is TRBJ1-6 and V is TRBV5-4; 8 nucleotides match TRBD1. What was sequenced was peripheral blood. The sequence came from a woman of 80 years or more with COVID-19, enrolled during active disease. The CDR3 here is CASSLYRGDSPLHF. CDR3 in DNA: TGTGCCAGCAGCTTGTACAGGGGGGATTCACCCCTCCACTTT.